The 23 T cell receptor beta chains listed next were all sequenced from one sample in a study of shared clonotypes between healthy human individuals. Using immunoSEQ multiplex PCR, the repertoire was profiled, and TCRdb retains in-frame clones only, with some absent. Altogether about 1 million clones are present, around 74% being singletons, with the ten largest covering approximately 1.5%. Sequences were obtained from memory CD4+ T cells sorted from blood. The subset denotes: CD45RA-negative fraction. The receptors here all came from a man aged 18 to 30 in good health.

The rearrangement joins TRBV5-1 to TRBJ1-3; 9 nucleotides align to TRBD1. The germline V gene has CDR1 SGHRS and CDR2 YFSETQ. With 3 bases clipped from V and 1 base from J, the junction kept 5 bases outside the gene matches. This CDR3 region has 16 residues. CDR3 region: CASSWGQGGSGNTIYF. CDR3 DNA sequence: TGCGCCAGCAGCTGGGGACAGGGCGGGTCTGGAAACACCATATATTTT.

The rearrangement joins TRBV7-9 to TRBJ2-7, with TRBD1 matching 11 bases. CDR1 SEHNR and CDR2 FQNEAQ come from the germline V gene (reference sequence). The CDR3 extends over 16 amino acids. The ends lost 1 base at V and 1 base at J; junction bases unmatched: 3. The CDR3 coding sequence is TGTGCCAGCAGCTTAGGGACAGGGGGCGCTTCCTACGAGCAGTACTTC. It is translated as CASSLGTGGASYEQYF.

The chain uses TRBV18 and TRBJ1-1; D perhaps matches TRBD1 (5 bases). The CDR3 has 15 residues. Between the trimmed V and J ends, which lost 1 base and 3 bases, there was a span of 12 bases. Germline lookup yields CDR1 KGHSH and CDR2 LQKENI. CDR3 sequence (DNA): TGTGCCAGCTCACCACTCAGGGCAGGAGACACTGAAGCTTTCTTT. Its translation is CASSPLRAGDTEAFF.

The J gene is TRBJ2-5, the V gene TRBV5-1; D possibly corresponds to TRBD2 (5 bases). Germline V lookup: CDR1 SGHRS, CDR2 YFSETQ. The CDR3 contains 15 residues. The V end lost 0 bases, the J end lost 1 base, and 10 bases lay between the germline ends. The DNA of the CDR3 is TGCGCCAGCAGCTTGGACAGTGGGAGCCAAGAGACCCAGTACTTC. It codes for CASSLDSGSQETQYF. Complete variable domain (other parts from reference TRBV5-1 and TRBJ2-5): KAGVTQTPRYLIKTRGQQVTLSCSPISGHRSVSWYQQTPGQGLQFLFEYFSETQRNKGNFPGRFSGRQFSNSRSEMNVSTLELGDSALYLCASSLDSGSQETQYFGPGTRLLVL.

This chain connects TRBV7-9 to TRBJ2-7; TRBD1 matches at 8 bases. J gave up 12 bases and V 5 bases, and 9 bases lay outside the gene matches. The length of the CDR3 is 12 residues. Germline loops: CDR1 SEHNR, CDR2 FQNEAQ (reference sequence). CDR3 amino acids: CASSHGQGIRYF. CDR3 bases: TGTGCCAGCAGCCATGGACAGGGAATCCGGTACTTC.

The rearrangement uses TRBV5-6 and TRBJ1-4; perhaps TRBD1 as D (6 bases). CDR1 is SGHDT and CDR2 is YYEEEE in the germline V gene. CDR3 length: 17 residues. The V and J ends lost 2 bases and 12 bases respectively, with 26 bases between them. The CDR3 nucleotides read TGTGCCAGCAGCTTTAGTCTCAAGGTGGGGGCGCTCCAGGAACTGTTTTTT. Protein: CASSFSLKVGALQELFF.

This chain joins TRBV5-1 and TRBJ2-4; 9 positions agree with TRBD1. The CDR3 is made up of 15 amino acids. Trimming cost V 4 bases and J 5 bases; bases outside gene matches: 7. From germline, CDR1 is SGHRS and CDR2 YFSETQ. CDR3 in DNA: TGCGCCAGCAGCCCGGGACAGGGATCAGAAAACATTCAGTACTTC. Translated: CASSPGQGSENIQYF.

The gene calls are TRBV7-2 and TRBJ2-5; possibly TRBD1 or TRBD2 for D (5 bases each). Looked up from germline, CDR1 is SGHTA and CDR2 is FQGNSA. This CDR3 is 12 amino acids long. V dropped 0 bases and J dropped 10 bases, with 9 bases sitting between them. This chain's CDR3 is CASSLAGTDQYF. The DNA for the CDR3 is TGTGCCAGCAGCTTAGCCGGGACGGACCAGTACTTC. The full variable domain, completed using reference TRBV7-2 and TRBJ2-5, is GAGVSQSPSNKVTEKGKDVELRCDPISGHTALYWYRQSLGQGLEFLIYFQGNSAPDKSGLPSDRFSAERTGGSVSTLTIQRTQQEDSAVYLCASSLAGTDQYFGPGTRLLVL.

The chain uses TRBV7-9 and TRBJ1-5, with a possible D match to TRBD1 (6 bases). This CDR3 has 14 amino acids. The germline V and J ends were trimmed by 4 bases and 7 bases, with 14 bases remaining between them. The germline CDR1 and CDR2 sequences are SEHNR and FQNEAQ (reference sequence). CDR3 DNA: TGTGCCAGCAGCTCGGCGGCAGGGGAGCAGCCCCAGCATTTT. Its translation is CASSSAAGEQPQHF.

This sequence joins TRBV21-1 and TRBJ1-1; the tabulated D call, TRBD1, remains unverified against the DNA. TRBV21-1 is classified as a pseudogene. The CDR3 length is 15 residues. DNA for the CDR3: TGTGCCAGCAGCGAATTAAAGGGGAAGAACACTGAAGCTTTCTTT. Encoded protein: CASSELKGKNTEAFF.

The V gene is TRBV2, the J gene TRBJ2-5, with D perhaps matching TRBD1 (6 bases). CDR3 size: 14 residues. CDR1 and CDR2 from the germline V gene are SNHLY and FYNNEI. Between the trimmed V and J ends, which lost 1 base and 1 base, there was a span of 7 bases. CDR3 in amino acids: CASSEGDIQETQYF. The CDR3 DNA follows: TGTGCCAGCAGTGAAGGGGACATCCAAGAGACCCAGTACTTC.

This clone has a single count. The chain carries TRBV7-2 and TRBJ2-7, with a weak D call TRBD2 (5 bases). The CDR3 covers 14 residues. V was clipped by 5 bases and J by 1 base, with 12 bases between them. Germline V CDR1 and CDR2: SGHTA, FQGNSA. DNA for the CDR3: TGTGCCAGCAGCCACCAATGGACTTCCTACGAGCAGTACTTC. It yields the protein CASSHQWTSYEQYF.

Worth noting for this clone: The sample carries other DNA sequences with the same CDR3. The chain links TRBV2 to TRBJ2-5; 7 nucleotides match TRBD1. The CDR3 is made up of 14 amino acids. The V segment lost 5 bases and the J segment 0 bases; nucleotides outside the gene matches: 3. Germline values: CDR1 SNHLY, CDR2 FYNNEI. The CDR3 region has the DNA TGTGCCAGCAGTCGGGACAGAAACCAAGAGACCCAGTACTTC. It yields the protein CASSRDRNQETQYF. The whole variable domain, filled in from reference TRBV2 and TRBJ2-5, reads EPEVTQTPSHQVTQMGQEVILRCVPISNHLYFYWYRQILGQKVEFLVSFYNNEISEKSEIFDDQFSVERPDGSNFTLKIRSTKLEDSAMYFCASSRDRNQETQYFGPGTRLLVL.

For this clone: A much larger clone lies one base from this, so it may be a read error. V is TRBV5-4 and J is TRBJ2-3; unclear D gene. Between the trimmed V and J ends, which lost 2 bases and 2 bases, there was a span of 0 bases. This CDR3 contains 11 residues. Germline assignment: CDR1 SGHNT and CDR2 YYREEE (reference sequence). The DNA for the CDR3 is TGTGCCAGCAGCTTCACAGATACGCAGTATTTT. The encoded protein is CASSFTDTQYF.

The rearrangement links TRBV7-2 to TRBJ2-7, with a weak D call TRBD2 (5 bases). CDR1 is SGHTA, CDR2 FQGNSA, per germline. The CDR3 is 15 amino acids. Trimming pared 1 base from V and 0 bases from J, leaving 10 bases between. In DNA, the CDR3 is TGTGCCAGCAGCTTAGTAGCTGGGAGCTCCTACGAGCAGTACTTC. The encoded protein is CASSLVAGSSYEQYF.

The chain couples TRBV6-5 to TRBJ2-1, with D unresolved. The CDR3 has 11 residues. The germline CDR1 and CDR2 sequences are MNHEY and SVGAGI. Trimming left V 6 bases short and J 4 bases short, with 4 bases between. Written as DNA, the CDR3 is TGTGCCAGCAGCAATTACAATGAGCAGTTCTTC. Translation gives CASSNYNEQFF.

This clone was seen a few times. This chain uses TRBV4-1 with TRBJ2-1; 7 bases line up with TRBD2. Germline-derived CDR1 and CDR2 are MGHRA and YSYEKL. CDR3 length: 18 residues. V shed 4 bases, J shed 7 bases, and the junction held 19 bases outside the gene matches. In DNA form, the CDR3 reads TGCGCCAGCAGCCCCCAAGATTTTTACAGGACTAGGCCGAATGAGCAGTTCTTC. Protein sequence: CASSPQDFYRTRPNEQFF.

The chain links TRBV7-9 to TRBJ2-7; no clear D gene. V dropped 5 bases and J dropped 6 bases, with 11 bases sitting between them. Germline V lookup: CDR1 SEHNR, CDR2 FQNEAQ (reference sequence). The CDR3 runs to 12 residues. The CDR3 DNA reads TGTGCCAGCAGCCCCGCCTCGGGCGAGCAGTACTTC. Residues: CASSPASGEQYF.

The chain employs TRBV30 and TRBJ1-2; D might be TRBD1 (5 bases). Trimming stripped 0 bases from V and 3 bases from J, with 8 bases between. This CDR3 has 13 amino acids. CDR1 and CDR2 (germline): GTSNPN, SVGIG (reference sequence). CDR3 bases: TGTGCCTGGAGTGTACAGGAATACTATGGCTACACCTTC. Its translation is CAWSVQEYYGYTF.

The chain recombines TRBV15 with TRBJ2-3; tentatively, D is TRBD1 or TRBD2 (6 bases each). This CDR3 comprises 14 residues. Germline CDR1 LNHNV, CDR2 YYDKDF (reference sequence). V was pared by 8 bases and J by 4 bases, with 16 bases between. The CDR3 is CATQTGWDSDTQYF. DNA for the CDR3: TGTGCCACCCAGACAGGTTGGGACTCAGATACGCAGTATTTT.

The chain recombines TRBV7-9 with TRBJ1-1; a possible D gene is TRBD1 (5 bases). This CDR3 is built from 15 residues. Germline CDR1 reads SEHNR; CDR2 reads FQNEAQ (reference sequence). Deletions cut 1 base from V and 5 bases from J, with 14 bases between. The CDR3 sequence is CASSLVPQGKTEAFF. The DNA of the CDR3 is TGTGCCAGCAGCTTAGTCCCCCAGGGTAAGACTGAAGCTTTCTTT.

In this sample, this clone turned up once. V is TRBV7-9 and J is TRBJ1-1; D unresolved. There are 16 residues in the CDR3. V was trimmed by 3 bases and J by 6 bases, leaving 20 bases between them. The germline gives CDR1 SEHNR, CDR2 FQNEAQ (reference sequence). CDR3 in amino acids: CASSFSTPGWGAEAFF. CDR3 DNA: TGTGCCAGCAGCTTTTCCACGCCGGGTTGGGGAGCTGAAGCTTTCTTT.

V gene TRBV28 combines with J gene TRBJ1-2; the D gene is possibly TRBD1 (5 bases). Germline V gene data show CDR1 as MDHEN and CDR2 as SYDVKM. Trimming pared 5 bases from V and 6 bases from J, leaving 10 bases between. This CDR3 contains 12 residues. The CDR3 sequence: CASSQGYDGYTF. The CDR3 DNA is TGTGCCAGCAGTCAGGGTTACGATGGCTACACCTTC.